This T cell receptor beta chain was profiled in a study of T cell repertoires in cytomegalovirus infection. TCRdb fed the reads into MiXCR, producing one record per CDR3 protein. In the table there are around 530,000 distinct CDR3 sequences, around a quarter of which are singletons. With V trimmed by 0 bases and J by 5 bases, 7 bases remained unmatched. From germline, CDR1 is WSHSY and CDR2 SAAADI. The CDR3 spans 15 residues. V gene TRBV10-2 combines with J gene TRBJ2-7; 7 nucleotides agree with TRBD2. The TCR sequence derives from a human donor in good health (CMV status not recorded). Some clones in this sample may be carry-over from other donors' samples. Sequencing was carried out using PBMCs. The CDR3 DNA sequence: TGCGCCAGCAGTGAGTCGACGGGCGGGAGTAACGAGCAGTACTTC. It specifies CASSESTGGSNEQYF.